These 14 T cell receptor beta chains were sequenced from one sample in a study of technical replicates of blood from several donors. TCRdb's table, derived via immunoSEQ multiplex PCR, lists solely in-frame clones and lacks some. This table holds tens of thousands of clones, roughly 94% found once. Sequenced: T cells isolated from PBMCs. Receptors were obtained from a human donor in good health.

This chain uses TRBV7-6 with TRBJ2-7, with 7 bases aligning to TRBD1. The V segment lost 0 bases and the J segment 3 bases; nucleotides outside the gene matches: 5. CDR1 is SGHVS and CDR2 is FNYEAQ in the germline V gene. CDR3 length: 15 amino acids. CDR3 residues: CASSLAGDSLYEQYF. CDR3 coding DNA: TGTGCCAGCAGCTTAGCGGGGGACAGCCTCTACGAGCAGTACTTC.

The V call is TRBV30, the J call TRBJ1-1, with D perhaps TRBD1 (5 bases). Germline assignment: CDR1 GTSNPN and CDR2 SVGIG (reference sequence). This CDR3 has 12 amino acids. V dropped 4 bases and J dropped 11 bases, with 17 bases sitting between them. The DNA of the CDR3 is TGTGCCTGGACAGCCTCAGGGAGGAGCGCTTTCTTT. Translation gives CAWTASGRSAFF.

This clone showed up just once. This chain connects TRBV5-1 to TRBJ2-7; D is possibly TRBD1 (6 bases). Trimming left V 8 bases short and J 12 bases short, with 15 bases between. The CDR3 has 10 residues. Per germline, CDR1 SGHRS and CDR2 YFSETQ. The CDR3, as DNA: TGCGCCAGAGAATCAGGGGATGTGTACTTC. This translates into CARESGDVYF.

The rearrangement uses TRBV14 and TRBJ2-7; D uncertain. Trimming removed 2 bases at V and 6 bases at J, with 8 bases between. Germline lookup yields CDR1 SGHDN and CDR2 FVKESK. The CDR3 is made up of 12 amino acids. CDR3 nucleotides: TGTGCCAGCAGCCAAATACTCGGCGAGCAGTACTTC. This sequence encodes CASSQILGEQYF.

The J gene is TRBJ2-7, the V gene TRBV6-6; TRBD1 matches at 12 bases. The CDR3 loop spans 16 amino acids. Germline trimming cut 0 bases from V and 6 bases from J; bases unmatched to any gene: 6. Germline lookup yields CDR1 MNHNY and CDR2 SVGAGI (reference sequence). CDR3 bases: TGTGCCAGCAGTTACTCGTCCATGGGACAGGGGGCCGAGCAGTACTTC. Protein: CASSYSSMGQGAEQYF.

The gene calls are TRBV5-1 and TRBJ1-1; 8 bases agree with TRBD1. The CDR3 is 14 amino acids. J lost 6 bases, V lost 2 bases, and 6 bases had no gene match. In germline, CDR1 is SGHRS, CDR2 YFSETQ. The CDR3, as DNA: TGCGCCAGCAGCTTAACAGGGGGACTGGCTGAAGCTTTCTTT. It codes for CASSLTGGLAEAFF.

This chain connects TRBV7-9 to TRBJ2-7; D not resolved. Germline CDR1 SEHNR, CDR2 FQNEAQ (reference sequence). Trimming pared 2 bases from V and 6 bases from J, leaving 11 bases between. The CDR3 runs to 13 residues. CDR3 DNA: TGTGCCAGCAGCTTAAGTATCGGTCCCGAGCAGTACTTC. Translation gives CASSLSIGPEQYF. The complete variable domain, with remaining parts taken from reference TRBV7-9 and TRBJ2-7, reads DTGVSQNPRHKITKRGQNVTFRCDPISEHNRLYWYRQTLGQGPEFLTYFQNEAQLEKSRLLSDRFSAERPKGSFSTLEIQRTEQGDSAMYLCASSLSIGPEQYFGPGTRLTVT.

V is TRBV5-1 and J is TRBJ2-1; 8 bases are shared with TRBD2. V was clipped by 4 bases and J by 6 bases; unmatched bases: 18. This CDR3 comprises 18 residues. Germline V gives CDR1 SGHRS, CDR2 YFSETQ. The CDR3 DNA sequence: TGCGCCAGCAGCCGACTAGGCATAGTGACTAGCGTAGGCAATGAGCAGTTCTTC. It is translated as CASSRLGIVTSVGNEQFF.

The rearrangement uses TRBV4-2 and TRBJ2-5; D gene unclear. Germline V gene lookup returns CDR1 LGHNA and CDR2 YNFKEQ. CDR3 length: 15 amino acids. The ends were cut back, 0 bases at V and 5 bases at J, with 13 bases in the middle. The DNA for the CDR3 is TGTGCCAGCAGCCAAGAAGCTAGTCCGCCTGAGACCCAGTACTTC. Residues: CASSQEASPPETQYF.

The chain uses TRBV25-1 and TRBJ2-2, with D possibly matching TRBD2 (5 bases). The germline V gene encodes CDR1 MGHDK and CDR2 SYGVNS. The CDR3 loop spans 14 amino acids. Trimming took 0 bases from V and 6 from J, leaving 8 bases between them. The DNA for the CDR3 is TGTGCCAGCAGTGAATATTCACTAGCCGGGGAGCTGTTTTTT. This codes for CASSEYSLAGELFF.

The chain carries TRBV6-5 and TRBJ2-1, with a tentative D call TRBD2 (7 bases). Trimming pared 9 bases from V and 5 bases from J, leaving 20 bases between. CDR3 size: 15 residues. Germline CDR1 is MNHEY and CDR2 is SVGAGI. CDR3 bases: TGTGCCAGTCAACTATACCGGGGGGCCAACAATGAGCAGTTCTTC. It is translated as CASQLYRGANNEQFF.

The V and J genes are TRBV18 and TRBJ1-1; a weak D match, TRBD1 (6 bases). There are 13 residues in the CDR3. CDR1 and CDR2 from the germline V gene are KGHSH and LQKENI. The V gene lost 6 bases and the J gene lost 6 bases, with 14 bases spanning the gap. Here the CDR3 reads CASSSQGISEAFF. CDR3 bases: TGTGCCAGCTCCTCACAGGGAATCTCTGAAGCTTTCTTT.

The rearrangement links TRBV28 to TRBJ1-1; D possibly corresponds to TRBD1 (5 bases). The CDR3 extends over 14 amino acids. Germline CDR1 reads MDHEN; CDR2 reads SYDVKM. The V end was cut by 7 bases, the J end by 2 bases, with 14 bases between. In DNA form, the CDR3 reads TGTGCCAGCATAAATGGGGGGGTCAACACTGAAGCTTTCTTT. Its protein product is CASINGGVNTEAFF.

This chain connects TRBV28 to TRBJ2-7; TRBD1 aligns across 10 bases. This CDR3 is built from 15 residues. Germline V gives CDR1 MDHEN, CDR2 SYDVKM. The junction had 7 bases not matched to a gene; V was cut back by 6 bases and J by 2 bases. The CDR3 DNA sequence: TGTGCCAGCAGCCAATGGGACAGGGGAGCCTACGAGCAGTACTTC. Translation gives CASSQWDRGAYEQYF.